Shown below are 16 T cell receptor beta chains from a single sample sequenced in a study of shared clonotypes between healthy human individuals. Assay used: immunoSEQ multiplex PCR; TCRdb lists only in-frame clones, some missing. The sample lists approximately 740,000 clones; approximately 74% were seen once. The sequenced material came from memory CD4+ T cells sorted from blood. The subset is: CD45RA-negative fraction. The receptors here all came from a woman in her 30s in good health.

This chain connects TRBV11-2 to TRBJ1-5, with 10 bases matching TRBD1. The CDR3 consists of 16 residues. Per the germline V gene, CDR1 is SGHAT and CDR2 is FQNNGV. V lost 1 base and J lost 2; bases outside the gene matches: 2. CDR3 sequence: CASSLVGTGGNQPQHF. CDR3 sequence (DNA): TGTGCCAGCAGCTTAGTCGGGACAGGGGGCAATCAGCCCCAGCATTTT.

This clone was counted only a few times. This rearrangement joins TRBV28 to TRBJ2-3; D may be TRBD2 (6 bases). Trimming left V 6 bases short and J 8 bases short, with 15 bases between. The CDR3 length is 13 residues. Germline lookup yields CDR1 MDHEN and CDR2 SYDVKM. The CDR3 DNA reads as TGTGCCAGCAGCATCCGTCAGGGAGGTACGCAGTATTTT. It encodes CASSIRQGGTQYF.

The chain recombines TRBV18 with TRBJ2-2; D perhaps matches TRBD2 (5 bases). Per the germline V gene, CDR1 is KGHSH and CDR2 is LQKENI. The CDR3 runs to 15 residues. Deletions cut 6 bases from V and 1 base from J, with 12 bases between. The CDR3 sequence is CASSAGPRNTGELFF. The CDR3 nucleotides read TGTGCCAGCTCTGCGGGCCCCCGGAACACCGGGGAGCTGTTTTTT.

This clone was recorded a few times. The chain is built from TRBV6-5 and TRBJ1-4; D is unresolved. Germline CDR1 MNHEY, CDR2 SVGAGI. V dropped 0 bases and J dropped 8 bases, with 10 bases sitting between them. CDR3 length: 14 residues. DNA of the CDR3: TGTGCCAGCAGTTACTCAGTGACAAACGAAAAACTGTTTTTT. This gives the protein CASSYSVTNEKLFF.

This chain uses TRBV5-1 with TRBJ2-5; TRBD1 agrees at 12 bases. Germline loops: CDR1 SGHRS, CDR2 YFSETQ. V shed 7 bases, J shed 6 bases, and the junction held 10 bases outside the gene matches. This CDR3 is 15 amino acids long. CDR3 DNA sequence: TGCGCCAGCTCCGCCGGGACAGGGGGCTTGAAGACCCAGTACTTC. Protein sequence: CASSAGTGGLKTQYF.

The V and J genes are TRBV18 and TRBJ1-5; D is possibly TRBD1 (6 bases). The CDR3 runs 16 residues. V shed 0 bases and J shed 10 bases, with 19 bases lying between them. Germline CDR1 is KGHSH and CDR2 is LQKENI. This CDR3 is CASSPPGHTMGQPQHF. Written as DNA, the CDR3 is TGTGCCAGCTCACCACCGGGACACACTATGGGTCAACCCCAGCATTTT.

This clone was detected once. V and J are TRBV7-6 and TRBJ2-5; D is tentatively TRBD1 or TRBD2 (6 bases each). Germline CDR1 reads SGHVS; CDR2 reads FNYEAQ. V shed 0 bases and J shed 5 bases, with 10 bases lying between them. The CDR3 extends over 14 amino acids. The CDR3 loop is CASSLAGGQETQYF. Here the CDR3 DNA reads TGTGCCAGCAGCTTAGCCGGGGGCCAGGAGACCCAGTACTTC.

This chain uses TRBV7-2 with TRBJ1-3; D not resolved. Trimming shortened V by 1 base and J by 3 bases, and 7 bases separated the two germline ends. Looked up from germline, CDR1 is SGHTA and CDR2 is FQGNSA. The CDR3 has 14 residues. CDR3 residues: CASSLVTDGNTIYF. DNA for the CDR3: TGTGCCAGCAGCTTAGTCACAGATGGAAACACCATATATTTT. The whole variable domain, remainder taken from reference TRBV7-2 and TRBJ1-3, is GAGVSQSPSNKVTEKGKDVELRCDPISGHTALYWYRQSLGQGLEFLIYFQGNSAPDKSGLPSDRFSAERTGGSVSTLTIQRTQQEDSAVYLCASSLVTDGNTIYFGEGSWLTVV.

CDR3 in amino acids: CASSGQGNTEAFF. The CDR3 nucleotides read TGCGCCAGCAGCGGGCAGGGGAACACTGAAGCTTTCTTT. The gene calls are TRBV5-1 and TRBJ1-1; D may be TRBD1 (5 bases). CDR3 size: 13 residues. The V end was cut by 4 bases, the J end by 1 base, with 8 bases between. Germline loops: CDR1 SGHRS, CDR2 YFSETQ.

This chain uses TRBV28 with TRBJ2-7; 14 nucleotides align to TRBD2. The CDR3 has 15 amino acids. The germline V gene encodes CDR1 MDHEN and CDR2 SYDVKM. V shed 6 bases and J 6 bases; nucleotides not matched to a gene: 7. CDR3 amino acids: CASSSGTSGSLEQYF. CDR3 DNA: TGTGCCAGCAGCTCCGGGACTAGCGGGAGTCTCGAGCAGTACTTC.

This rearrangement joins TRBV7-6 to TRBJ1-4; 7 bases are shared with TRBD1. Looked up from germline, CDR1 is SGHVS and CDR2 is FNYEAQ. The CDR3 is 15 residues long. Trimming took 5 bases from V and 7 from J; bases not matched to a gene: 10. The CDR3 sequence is CASSPITGESEKLFF. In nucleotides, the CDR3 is TGTGCCAGCAGCCCGATAACAGGGGAGTCTGAAAAACTGTTTTTT.

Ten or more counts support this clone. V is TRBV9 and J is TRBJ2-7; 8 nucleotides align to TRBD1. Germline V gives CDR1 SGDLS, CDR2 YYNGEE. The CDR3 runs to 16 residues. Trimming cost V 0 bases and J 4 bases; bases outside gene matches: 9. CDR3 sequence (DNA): TGTGCCAGCAGCGTAGCTGGACAGGGAGGAAAATACGAGCAGTACTTC. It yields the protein CASSVAGQGGKYEQYF.

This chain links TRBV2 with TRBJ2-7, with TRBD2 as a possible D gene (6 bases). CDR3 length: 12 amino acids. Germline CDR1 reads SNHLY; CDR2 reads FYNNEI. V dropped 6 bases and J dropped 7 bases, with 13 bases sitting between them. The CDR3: CASRGGSREQYF. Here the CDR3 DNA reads TGTGCCAGCAGAGGAGGGTCTAGGGAGCAGTACTTC. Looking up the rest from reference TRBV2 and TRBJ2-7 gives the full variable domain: EPEVTQTPSHQVTQMGQEVILRCVPISNHLYFYWYRQILGQKVEFLVSFYNNEISEKSEIFDDQFSVERPDGSNFTLKIRSTKLEDSAMYFCASRGGSREQYFGPGTRLTVT.

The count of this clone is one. The CDR3 spells CATSGQGFDLTYSNEQFF. CDR3 DNA sequence: TGTGCCACCAGCGGACAGGGATTCGATTTGACGTATTCCAATGAGCAGTTCTTC. V is TRBV15 and J is TRBJ2-1; TRBD1 matches 8 bases. V shed 5 bases, J shed 6 bases, and the junction held 18 bases outside the gene matches. The CDR3 extends over 18 amino acids. Looked up from germline, CDR1 is LNHNV and CDR2 is YYDKDF (reference sequence).

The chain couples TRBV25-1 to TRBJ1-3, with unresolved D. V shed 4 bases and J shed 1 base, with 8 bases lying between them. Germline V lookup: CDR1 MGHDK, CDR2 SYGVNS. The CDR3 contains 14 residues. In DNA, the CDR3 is TGTGCCAGCAGTGCCGGCCATTCTGGAAACACCATATATTTT. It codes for CASSAGHSGNTIYF. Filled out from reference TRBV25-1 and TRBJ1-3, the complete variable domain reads EADIYQTPRYLVIGTGKKITLECSQTMGHDKMYWYQQDPGMELHLIHYSYGVNSTEKGDLSSESTVSRIRTEHFPLTLESARPSHTSQYLCASSAGHSGNTIYFGEGSWLTVV.

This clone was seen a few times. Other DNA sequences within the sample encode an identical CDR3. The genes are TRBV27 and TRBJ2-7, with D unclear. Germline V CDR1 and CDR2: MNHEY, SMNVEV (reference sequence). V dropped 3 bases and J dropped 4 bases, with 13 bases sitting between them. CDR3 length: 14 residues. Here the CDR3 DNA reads TGTGCCAGCAGTTTTAGCCCTACTCGTTACGAGCAGTACTTC. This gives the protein CASSFSPTRYEQYF.